The TCR beta chain described here comes from a study of OX40 agonist ivuxolimab in advanced cancers. Trimming took off 3 bases at V and 0 bases at J, with 20 bases between the two ends. The CDR3 is 18 amino acids. In germline, CDR1 is SGHRS, CDR2 YFSETQ. Method: immunoSEQ multiplex PCR; TCRdb's copy keeps in-frame clones and lacks some. The repertoire holds just under 65,000 clones, with more than 80% as singletons. The sample in question was CD4+ or CD8+ T cells sorted from blood, obtained in a trial of the OX40 agonist ivuxolimab. This rearrangement joins TRBV5-1 to TRBJ2-3, with D possibly being TRBD1 or TRBD2 (6 bases each). This sequence originates from an adult with an advanced solid tumor such as melanoma, head and neck, liver or kidney cancer. The CDR3 loop is CASSWKTQGTLSTDTQYF. CDR3 in DNA: TGCGCCAGCAGCTGGAAGACCCAGGGGACTCTTAGCACAGATACGCAGTATTTT.